This T cell receptor beta chain was sequenced during a study of metastatic and nonmetastatic thyroid tumors. At the level of the study: Repertoire comparison spanned blood and tumor or nodule tissue of malignant and benign thyroid patients.

TCRdb reprocessed the PCR reads via MiXCR. The sample has approximately 32,000 clones; about 15% are singletons. Patients were all untreated before their thyroid surgery. This clone was seen ten or more times. The CDR3 runs to 15 residues. Trimming at V came to 1 base and at J to 3 bases, leaving 7 bases not matched to a gene. Germline CDR1 reads SGHKS; CDR2 reads YYEKEE (reference sequence). The TCR comes from a male donor with papillary thyroid cancer or a benign thyroid nodule (not recorded which). Some clones in this sample may be carry-over from other donors' samples. The chain links TRBV5-5 to TRBJ2-7; 7 bases are shared with TRBD1. The sequenced sample consisted of blood. The CDR3 nucleotides read TGTGCCAGCAGCTTGATGACAGGGATCATCTACGAGCAGTACTTC. It codes for CASSLMTGIIYEQYF.